These T cell receptor beta chains were read from a single sample in a study of human T cells and chemical hapten exposure. Each CDR3 protein gets one entry after TCRdb re-called the RACE reads with MiXCR. The profile shows 60,000 to 65,000 distinct CDR3 sequences, about 10% of them singletons. The sequences come from whole blood, collected in connection with sensitization to the hapten diphenylcyclopropenone (DPC). The receptors here all came from a woman in her twenties or thirties with alopecia areata. Some clones in this sample may be carry-over from other donors' samples. CDR3s include the opening cysteine and the closing phenylalanine or tryptophan. The order of the fields is CDR3 DNA, CDR3 protein, clone size, J gene, V gene, D gene. A D gene is named only where the DNA matches it firmly. Only part of the rows carry a size: once, few, many, or a class if the clone is expanded.

TGTGCCAGCAGAATGACAGGGGGCTCCTACAATGAGCAGTTCTTC	CASRMTGGSYNEQFF	many	TRBJ2-1	TRBV12-3/TRBV12-4	TRBD1
TGTGCCAGCGGGGGTTCAGACGGTCTCTTCTCTGGAAACACCATATATTTT	CASGGSDGLFSGNTIYF	many	TRBJ1-3	TRBV6-1	.
TGCAGTGCTAGAGATTCGGGGATGTGGACTGAAGCTTTCTTT	CSARDSGMWTEAFF	many	TRBJ1-1	TRBV20-1	.
TGCAGTGCTAGAGATCCACGGACTAGCGTCACAGATACGCAGTATTTT	CSARDPRTSVTDTQYF	few	TRBJ2-3	TRBV20-1	TRBD2
TGCGCCAGCAGCTTAGCGGGGGGAATGAATGAGCAGTTCTTC	CASSLAGGMNEQFF	medium-sized	TRBJ2-1	TRBV5-1	TRBD2
TGCGCCAGCAGCCAAGATTTGACGGGGGGACGGGATACGCAGTATTTT	CASSQDLTGGRDTQYF	.	TRBJ2-3	TRBV4-3	TRBD2
TGTGCCAGCAGTGTCCCGGGACTAGCGGGGAGACCCGGGGGGCAAAGCACAGATACGCAGTATTTT	CASSVPGLAGRPGGQSTDTQYF	few	TRBJ2-3	TRBV27	TRBD2
TGTGCCAGCAGCCCGAACACGGGGGGCGCAACCGGGGAGCTGTTTTTT	CASSPNTGGATGELFF	.	TRBJ2-2	TRBV12-3/TRBV12-4	.
TGCGCCAGCAGCCTTGGACTAGCGGGGGGCACATCCTACGAGCAGTACTTC	CASSLGLAGGTSYEQYF	.	TRBJ2-7	TRBV4-3	TRBD2
TGCGCCAGCAGCCAAGTCGGGGGAACCTACAATGAGCAGTTCTTC	CASSQVGGTYNEQFF	few	TRBJ2-1	TRBV4-3	.
TGCAGCGTTAAACTAGCGGGAGGGGCCGGGGAGCTGTTTTTT	CSVKLAGGAGELFF	many	TRBJ2-2	TRBV29-1	TRBD2
TGCAGCGTTGATCCCGCGACAGATACGCAGTATTTT	CSVDPATDTQYF	.	TRBJ2-3	TRBV29-1	.
TGTGCCAGCAGTTCCCTCAGGGAAGTGGCAGATACGCAGTATTTT	CASSSLREVADTQYF	.	TRBJ2-3	TRBV12-3/TRBV12-4	.
TGTGCCACCAGCCCGAAACAGGGGACCACAGATACGCAGTATTTT	CATSPKQGTTDTQYF	few	TRBJ2-3	TRBV24-1	TRBD1
TGTGCCAGCAGCAACTGGGGGAAAGGGACTTACAATGAGCAGTTCTTC	CASSNWGKGTYNEQFF	.	TRBJ2-1	TRBV12-3/TRBV12-4	.
TGTGCCAGCAGTAAACTAGCGGGAGAGACGAATGAGCAGTTCTTC	CASSKLAGETNEQFF	.	TRBJ2-1	TRBV6-6	TRBD2
TGTGCCAGCAGATCGGTGGCCCGGCAGCCCCAGCATTTT	CASRSVARQPQHF	many	TRBJ1-5	TRBV28	.
TGCAGCGTCGAACAGGGGGGGAAGGCTGAAGCTTTCTTT	CSVEQGGKAEAFF	.	TRBJ1-1	TRBV29-1	TRBD1
TGTGCCAGCAGTTACCTCAATGAGCAGTTCTTC	CASSYLNEQFF	.	TRBJ2-1	TRBV12-3/TRBV12-4	.
TGCAGTGCTAGTGACTATGGCTACACCTTC	CSASDYGYTF	few	TRBJ1-2	TRBV20-1	.
TGTGCCAGCCGGATAGCGGGTAGCTCCTACGAGCAGTACTTC	CASRIAGSSYEQYF	few	TRBJ2-7	TRBV28	TRBD2
TGTGCCAGCTCACCAGCAGACAGCCCCTCTGGAAACACCATATATTTT	CASSPADSPSGNTIYF	many	TRBJ1-3	TRBV18	.
TGCGCCAGCAGCTTCCAAAACAGGGGTCAAGGGACCCAGTACTTC	CASSFQNRGQGTQYF	.	TRBJ2-5	TRBV5-1	TRBD1
TGCAGCGTTGTGGAACAGCAAGAGACCCAGTACTTC	CSVVEQQETQYF	once	TRBJ2-5	TRBV29-1	.
TGTGCCAGCTCCTCCTTTAGCGGGAGTCCCTACAATGAGCAGTTCTTC	CASSSFSGSPYNEQFF	few	TRBJ2-1	TRBV18	TRBD2
TGCGCCAGCAGCTTGCATATAGGGACGGTGGCAGACAATGAGCAGTTCTTC	CASSLHIGTVADNEQFF	many	TRBJ2-1	TRBV5-1	.
TGCAGTGCTATCAGCGGGGGGGCGGTCAATGAGCAGTTCTTC	CSAISGGAVNEQFF	.	TRBJ2-1	TRBV20-1	TRBD2
TGCAGTGCTAGAGTTGCGGGAGTTGGAATTGAGCAGTTCTTC	CSARVAGVGIEQFF	.	TRBJ2-1	TRBV20-1	TRBD2
TGTGCCAGCAGCGGGACCTCTGGACAGAACACTGAAGCTTTCTTT	CASSGTSGQNTEAFF	many	TRBJ1-1	TRBV7-8	.
TGTGCCAGCAGAGGACAGAGCAATCAGCCCCAGCATTTT	CASRGQSNQPQHF	.	TRBJ1-5	TRBV28	.
TGTGCCAGCAGCCTGGCTCTTGCGGGGAGCAATCAGCCCCAGCATTTT	CASSLALAGSNQPQHF	many	TRBJ1-5	TRBV7-9	.
TGCAGTGCTAGAGTGGCAGCGGGAGGGCCGGGATTCTTC	CSARVAAGGPGFF	few	TRBJ2-1	TRBV20-1	TRBD2
TGTGCCAGCAGCTCCGCGGGAGGCACTGAAGCTTTCTTT	CASSSAGGTEAFF	.	TRBJ1-1	TRBV7-3	.
TGTGCCAGCAGACAGGGGGGAAGCTCTGGAAACACCATATATTTT	CASRQGGSSGNTIYF	.	TRBJ1-3	TRBV6-6	TRBD1
TGTGCCAGCAGTCCCCAGGTACACCTATTCACCGGGGAGCTGTTTTTT	CASSPQVHLFTGELFF	.	TRBJ2-2	TRBV12-3/TRBV12-4	.
TGCAGTGCTAGGTCCCAGAATGCAGGGGAGCAGTACTTC	CSARSQNAGEQYF	.	TRBJ2-7	TRBV20-1	.
TGTGCCAGCAGCCCCTACGACAGGGGCTACGGGAACACTGAAGCTTTCTTT	CASSPYDRGYGNTEAFF	.	TRBJ1-1	TRBV6-2/TRBV6-3	TRBD1
TGCAGCGTTGATTCCCCGGAGGCGCGAGCTTTCTTT	CSVDSPEARAFF	.	TRBJ1-1	TRBV29-1	.
TGTGCCATCAGTGATCTAGCGGGGGGGCAAGATACGCAGTATTTT	CAISDLAGGQDTQYF	few	TRBJ2-3	TRBV10-3	TRBD2
TGTGCCAGCAGCCCTCGACAGGTACCCTCCTATCGGGGCTACACCTTC	CASSPRQVPSYRGYTF	.	TRBJ1-2	TRBV5-4	.
TGTGCCAGCAGTCCCGGGACAGTAGCAGGACCCCAGCATTTT	CASSPGTVAGPQHF	.	TRBJ1-5	TRBV6-1	TRBD1
TGTGCCAGCAGCCAAGGGACCGGCCATCAGCCCCAGCATTTT	CASSQGTGHQPQHF	many	TRBJ1-5	TRBV6-2/TRBV6-3	.
TGTGCCAGCAGCTTCGGGACACTTCGGGAGACCCAGTACTTC	CASSFGTLRETQYF	.	TRBJ2-5	TRBV7-9	.
TGTGCCAGCAGCCCGAGAGGACAGATAAATTCACCCCTCCACTTT	CASSPRGQINSPLHF	few	TRBJ1-6	TRBV6-6	.